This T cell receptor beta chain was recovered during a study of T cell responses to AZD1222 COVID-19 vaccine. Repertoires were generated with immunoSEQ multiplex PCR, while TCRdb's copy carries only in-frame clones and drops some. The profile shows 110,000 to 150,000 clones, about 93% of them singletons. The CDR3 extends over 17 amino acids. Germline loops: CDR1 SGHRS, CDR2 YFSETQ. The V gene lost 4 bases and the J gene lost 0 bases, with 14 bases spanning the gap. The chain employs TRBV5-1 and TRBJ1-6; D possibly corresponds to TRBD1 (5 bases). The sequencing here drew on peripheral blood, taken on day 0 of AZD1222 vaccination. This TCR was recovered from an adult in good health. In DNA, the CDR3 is TGCGCCAGCAGCATCTCGACAGAAACCTCCTATAATTCACCCCTCCACTTT. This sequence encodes CASSISTETSYNSPLHF. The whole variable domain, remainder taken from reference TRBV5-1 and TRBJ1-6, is KAGVTQTPRYLIKTRGQQVTLSCSPISGHRSVSWYQQTPGQGLQFLFEYFSETQRNKGNFPGRFSGRQFSNSRSEMNVSTLELGDSALYLCASSISTETSYNSPLHFGNGTRLTVT.